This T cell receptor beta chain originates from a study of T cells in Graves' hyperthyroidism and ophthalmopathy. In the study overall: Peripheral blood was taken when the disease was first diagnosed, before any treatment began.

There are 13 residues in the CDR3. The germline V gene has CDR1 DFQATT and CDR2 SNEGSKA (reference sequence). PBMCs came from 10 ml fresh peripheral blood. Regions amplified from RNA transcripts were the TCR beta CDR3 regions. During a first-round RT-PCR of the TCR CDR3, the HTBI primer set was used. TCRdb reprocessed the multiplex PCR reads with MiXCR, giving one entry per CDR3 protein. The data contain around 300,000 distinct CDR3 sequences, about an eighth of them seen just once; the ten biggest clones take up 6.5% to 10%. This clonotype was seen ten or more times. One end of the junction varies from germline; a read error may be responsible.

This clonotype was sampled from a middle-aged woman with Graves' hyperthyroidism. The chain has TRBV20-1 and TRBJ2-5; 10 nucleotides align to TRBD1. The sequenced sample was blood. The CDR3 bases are TGCAGTGCTCGAGACAGGGGGCCGGAGACCCAGTACTTC. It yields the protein CSARDRGPETQYF.